This T cell receptor (beta chain) was obtained from a study of blood T cell repertoires in COVID-19. Study background: Acute-phase and convalescent COVID-19 samples originated in the United States, Italy and Spain. PBMCs, B-cell-depleted T cells, or T cells provided the cDNA or gDNA that made up the material.

Original processing notes: It was from reference gene primer amplification that nucleated cell counts were estimated. Profiled with immunoSEQ multiplex PCR; TCRdb holds only in-frame clones, not every one. That table furnishes V, J and clone size, whereas the DNA furnished D and trimming. There are 120,000 or so clones in the sample; over 85% occur only once, and 3% to 4% lies in the top ten. The CDR3 has 13 amino acids. With 1 base removed from V and 1 base from J, the gap between germline ends came to 5 bases. Germline assignment: CDR1 LGHNT and CDR2 FRNRAP. This receptor was identified in a middle-aged man with active COVID-19. The chain combines TRBV12-5 with TRBJ2-7; D is perhaps TRBD1 (5 bases). Sequencing was performed on peripheral blood. The CDR3 region is CASGLAGSYEQYF. The CDR3 DNA follows: TGTGCTAGTGGTTTGGCAGGGTCCTACGAGCAGTACTTC.